Below, 6 T cell receptor beta chains from the same sample are listed, as sequenced in a study of blood T cell repertoires in COVID-19. Using immunoSEQ multiplex PCR, the repertoire was profiled, and TCRdb retains in-frame clones only, with some absent. The data show under 95,000 clones, about four fifths seen once. Sequences were obtained from peripheral blood. These TCRs come from a woman aged 70-85 years with acute or convalescent COVID-19.

This rearrangement joins TRBV5-5 to TRBJ1-2, with 11 bases that match TRBD1. The CDR3 is 15 residues long. V lost 1 base and J lost 6; bases outside the gene matches: 5. Germline V lookup: CDR1 SGHKS, CDR2 YYEKEE (reference sequence). CDR3 coding DNA: TGTGCCAGCAGCTTGTTGTGGACAGGGGGCAATGGCTACACCTTC. Its protein is CASSLLWTGGNGYTF.

The chain combines TRBV19 with TRBJ1-1, with D possibly TRBD1 on 5 matching bases. The CDR3 runs to 16 residues. V lost 3 bases and J lost 0, with 14 bases in between. Germline lookup yields CDR1 LNHDA and CDR2 SQIVND (reference sequence). CDR3 nucleotides: TGTGCCAGTAGTATTTTCCGGACACGAATGAACACTGAAGCTTTCTTT. This encodes CASSIFRTRMNTEAFF.

This chain connects TRBV27 to TRBJ2-2; the match to TRBD2 covers 8 bases. Germline V CDR1 and CDR2: MNHEY, SMNVEV (reference sequence). J lost 4 bases, V lost 3 bases, and 4 bases had no gene match. The CDR3 extends over 15 amino acids. In nucleotides, the CDR3 is TGTGCCAGCAGTTTGGGGCTAGCGGGCACCGGGGAGCTGTTTTTT. Its protein is CASSLGLAGTGELFF.

The J gene is TRBJ2-5, the V gene TRBV18; 12 nucleotides agree with TRBD2. The CDR3 runs 17 residues. Unmatched junction bases numbered 8, after V lost 2 bases and J lost 4 bases. Per germline, CDR1 KGHSH and CDR2 LQKENI. CDR3 DNA sequence: TGTGCCAGCTCACCATACATTTCGACTAGCGGGGGAGAGACCCAGTACTTC. As protein: CASSPYISTSGGETQYF.

The J gene is TRBJ1-5, the V gene TRBV6-1; a weak D match, TRBD1 (6 bases). The CDR3 totals 18 residues. CDR1 is MNHNS and CDR2 is SASEGT in the germline V gene. The V end lost 1 base, the J end lost 0 bases, and 16 bases lay between the germline ends. In DNA, the CDR3 is TGTGCCAGCAGTGAAGTGGGGGGGCCGGGAGGTAGCAATCAGCCCCAGCATTTT. Encoded protein: CASSEVGGPGGSNQPQHF.

This clone was counted only a few times. The chain employs TRBV6-1 and TRBJ1-1; 7 bases are shared with TRBD1. The CDR3 extends over 13 amino acids. CDR1 and CDR2 (germline): MNHNS, SASEGT. V was pared by 3 bases and J by 5 bases, with 3 bases of the junction left unmatched. The CDR3 DNA reads as TGTGCCAGCAGTGAGAGGGGGCCGACTGAAGCTTTCTTT. Its translation: CASSERGPTEAFF.